This TCR beta chain was identified during a study of blood T cells in healthy people across ages (dated by TCRdb to between 2014 and 2017). At the level of the whole study: In model experiments, template switching captured about one uniquely barcoded TCR beta cDNA molecule for every two T cells. Age-related changes in TCR beta repertoire diversity were measured in the study by deep sequencing normalized with unique cDNA molecular identifiers. Using the same blood draw, the study looked at two additional independent replicas of 1 million unique cDNA reads for two donors, one aged 18 to 29 and the other aged 80 or older. The donors were divided into four age groups: young (average around 16 years), middle-aged (almost 40), aged (approximately 64) and long-lived (about 79). To avoid experimental bias, donors of different ages were randomly spread across the sequencing lanes. Overall study outcomes, separate from this receptor: Observed TCR beta diversity correlated strongly with the percentage of naive T cells measured by flow cytometry. Estimates of total diversity from one million sequenced T cells were regarded as lower bounds and underestimates. Observed TCR beta diversity per million T cells fell roughly linearly with age, and a significant reduction was already apparent by age around 40. The CMV infection status of donors was not known, potentially confounding age-related changes in expanded clonotypes. The long-lived group showed more naive CD4+ T cells, fewer expanded clones and increased TCR diversity than the aged group, suggesting age selection. Bulk unsorted PBMC profiling prevented conclusive comparison of naive and antigen-experienced compartments.

As for this clonotype: Its antigen specificity is not known. No clone much larger than this one lies a single base away; base qualities are absent.

The roughly 39 donors, aged about 6 to 100 years, were systemically healthy Caucasian individuals from Russia. Each donor gave about 9.7 milliliters of peripheral blood, drawn into EDTA-treated Vacutainer tubes. Ficoll-Paque density-gradient centrifugation was used to isolate PBMCs, with at least 7 million obtained per sample. Trizol reagent was used to extract total RNA from the PBMCs, yielding at least 5 micrograms per sample. The percentages of naive CD45RAhigh/CD27high T cells were determined by flow cytometry on a PBMC aliquot from every donor. Receptors were amplified or captured by 5' RACE. TCRdb names Illumina HiSeq 2500 as the instrument used. A second 7 to 11 cycle PCR used a sample-barcoded 5' primer and a J-beta primer mix. A unique molecular identifier was introduced onto each TCR beta cDNA molecule by a template-switch 5' adaptor carrying 12 random nucleotides. Each sample yielded at least 3 million CDR3-containing paired-end reads. First-strand cDNA synthesis was performed from all RNA using the Mint cDNA synthesis kit, with priming by a TRBC-specific oligonucleotide. After uracil-DNA glycosylase treatment, a first 18-cycle PCR used universal primers M1SS and BC2_uni_R on all cDNA. In the source study's methods: For normalization, 1 million high-quality reads were randomly selected from each sample, with every read carrying a distinct molecular identifier. Reads sharing molecular identifiers were discarded rather than binned into consensus sequences. MiTCR, with a Q25 quality threshold and the strictest error-elimination algorithm, was used for CDR3 identification, clonotype clustering and error correction. A nonparametric unseen species model with Euler transformation was used to estimate a lower bound on total TCR beta diversity. TCRdb reprocessing: public reads trimmed at Q25 with fastp, clones called with MiXCR, in-frame beta chains kept. Each CDR3 protein gets just one entry, which takes the most common genes and DNA from the rows behind it. None of the V and J calls come from the authors' own analysis; TCRdb made them. The table for this sample lists about 720,000 distinct CDR3 sequences; 20% to 25% of them were counted only once. Approximately 20% of the sample is held by the ten biggest clonotypes.

This sequence was found in a man in his 70s in good health. The specimen sequenced was blood.

The CDR3 loop reads CASSELVVGELFF. The nucleotides are TGTGCCAGCAGCGAACTAGTCGTCGGGGAGCTGTTTTTT. The sequence links TRBV6-2 or TRBV6-3 to TRBJ2-2; the D region possibly corresponds to TRBD2 (5 bases align). From a lookup of the germline V gene, CDR1 and CDR2 are MNHEY and SVGEGT. From the cysteine through the phenylalanine, the CDR3 covers 13 amino acids. Of all the DNA, just the CDR3 is kept, 39 bases in frame from base 1. Deletion took 6 bases off V and 7 bases off J, with a span of 12 bases between the germline ends.